Here is one T cell receptor beta chain with its context. The sample belongs to a study of blood T cell repertoires in COVID-19. Background on the study: Sites in the United States, Italy and Spain provided acute and convalescent COVID-19 samples. T cells, B-cell-depleted T cells, or PBMCs provided the cDNA or gDNA that served as material.

Under the authors' procedure: Scientists estimated how many nucleated cells there were by amplifying reference gene primers. Data came from immunoSEQ multiplex PCR; TCRdb stores just in-frame clones and leaves some out. The DNA gave D and trimming, while V, J and clone size come from that table. The profile covers about 160,000 clones, with about 92% appearing a single time and roughly a sixth taken by the ten largest. With 5 bases removed from V and 1 base from J, the gap between germline ends came to 11 bases. This CDR3 contains 14 residues. Germline V lookup: CDR1 MNHEY, CDR2 SVGAGI. The clonotype was recovered from a man aged 55 to 69 with active or convalescent COVID-19. The V call is TRBV6-5, the J call TRBJ1-2; D not certain. The source material was peripheral blood. The CDR3: CASSHQTNNYGYTF. Here the CDR3 DNA reads TGTGCCAGCAGTCATCAGACAAATAACTATGGCTACACCTTC.